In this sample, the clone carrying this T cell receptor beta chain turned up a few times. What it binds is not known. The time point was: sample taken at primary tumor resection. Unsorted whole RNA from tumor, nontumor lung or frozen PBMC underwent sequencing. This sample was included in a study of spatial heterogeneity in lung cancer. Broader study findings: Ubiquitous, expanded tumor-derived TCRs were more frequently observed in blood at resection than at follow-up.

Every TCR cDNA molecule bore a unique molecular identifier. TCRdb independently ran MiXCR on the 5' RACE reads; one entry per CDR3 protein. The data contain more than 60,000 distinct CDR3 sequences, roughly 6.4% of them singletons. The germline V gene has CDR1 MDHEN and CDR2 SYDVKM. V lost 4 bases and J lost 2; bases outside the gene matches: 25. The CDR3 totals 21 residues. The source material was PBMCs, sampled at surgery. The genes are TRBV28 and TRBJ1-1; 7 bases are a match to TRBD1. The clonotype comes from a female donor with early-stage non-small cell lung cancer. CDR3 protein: CASSYPLTPKAQTGTNTEAFF. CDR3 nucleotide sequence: TGTGCCAGCAGTTACCCCCTGACGCCCAAAGCTCAGACAGGGACAAACACTGAAGCTTTCTTT.